This TCR beta chain was observed in a study of blood T cell repertoires in COVID-19. At the level of the study: Samples of COVID-19 (acute and convalescent) were obtained from the United States, Italy and Spain.

This clone was found a few times. Per the study methods: Estimation of nucleated cell counts relied on the amplification of reference gene primers. This table comes from immunoSEQ multiplex PCR, and its TCRdb copy is limited to in-frame clones, with some not included. V and J calls and clone size are those listed in that table; D and trimming were worked out from the DNA. The table has 95,000 to 120,000 clones, roughly 85% seen once. The sample was peripheral blood. The TCR originated in a human donor in a cohort sampled during active COVID-19.

In DNA, the CDR3 is TGCGCCAGCAGCGTTTTCCGAGCTAGCGGGAGCTCCTACGAGCAGTACTTC. The encoded protein is CASSVFRASGSSYEQYF. This chain uses TRBV5-1 with TRBJ2-7, with 10 bases fitting TRBD2. The V segment lost 4 bases and the J segment 0 bases; nucleotides outside the gene matches: 10. Germline assignment: CDR1 SGHRS and CDR2 YFSETQ. This CDR3 has 17 amino acids. Supplemented by reference TRBV5-1 and TRBJ2-7, the full variable domain reads KAGVTQTPRYLIKTRGQQVTLSCSPISGHRSVSWYQQTPGQGLQFLFEYFSETQRNKGNFPGRFSGRQFSNSRSEMNVSTLELGDSALYLCASSVFRASGSSYEQYFGPGTRLTVT.